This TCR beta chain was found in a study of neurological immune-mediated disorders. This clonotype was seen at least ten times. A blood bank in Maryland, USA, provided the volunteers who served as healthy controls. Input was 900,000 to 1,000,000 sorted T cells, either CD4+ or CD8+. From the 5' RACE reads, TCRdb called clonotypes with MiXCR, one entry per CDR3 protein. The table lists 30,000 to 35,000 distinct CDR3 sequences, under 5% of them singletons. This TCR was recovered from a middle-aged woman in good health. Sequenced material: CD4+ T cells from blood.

The CDR3 here is CASSNPALSSYEQYF. The CDR3 coding sequence is TGTGCCAGCAGCAACCCCGCTCTAAGCTCCTACGAGCAGTACTTC. The rearrangement joins TRBV7-9 to TRBJ2-7; no clear D. V was clipped by 5 bases and J by 0 bases, with 14 bases between them. Per the germline V gene, CDR1 is SEHNR and CDR2 is FQNEAQ (reference sequence). CDR3 length equals 15 residues.